This TCR beta chain was sequenced during a study of breast tumors, draining lymph nodes, adjacent tissues. TCRdb reprocessed the multiplex PCR reads with MiXCR, giving one entry per CDR3 protein. The data show approximately 100,000 distinct CDR3 sequences, 30% seen once. Many counts were recorded for this clonotype. What it recognizes is unknown. Findings and caveats of the study: Luminal-like breast cancer showed significantly greater tumor-nontumor repertoire similarity than basal-like breast cancer did. That most tumor T cells come from lymph nodes remained unproven.

The lymph nodes were axillary draining lymph nodes from breast cancer patients. Losses at the gene ends were 4 bases for V and 3 bases for J; bases not matched to a gene: 1. The germline CDR1 and CDR2 sequences are DFQATT and SNEGSKA (reference sequence). CDR3 size: 14 residues. Sequenced material: axillary lymph node tissue. The chain employs TRBV20-1 and TRBJ2-3; 13 positions agree with TRBD2. The TCR sequence derives from a female donor with breast cancer. Some clones in this sample may be carry-over from other donors' samples. The CDR3, as DNA: TGCAGTGCTACGGGACTAGCGGGAACAGATACGCAGTATTTT. It encodes CSATGLAGTDTQYF.